The TCR beta chain under discussion was sequenced for a study of T-cell reconstitution after alpha-beta-depleted transplantation in children. Germline CDR1 and CDR2: DFQATT and SNEGSKA (reference sequence). V was trimmed by 6 bases and J by 1 base, leaving 15 bases between them. The CDR3 runs 14 residues. This clonotype was detected a few times. Its antigen remains unidentified. Study results and limitations: Counts and diversity of T cells one year after transplant came mostly from newly produced T cells. Several patients had high TCRbeta diversity at day 60; it came from surviving recipient T cells and thymic progenitors. Alpha-beta T cells present about two months after transplant were reported to originate from several hundred expanded graft clones.

Construction of the TCRbeta library involved unique molecular identifiers. TCRdb reprocessed the PCR reads via MiXCR and lists one record per CDR3 protein. The table records fewer than 500,000 distinct CDR3 sequences, about 40% of them present only once. The receptor comes from a girl aged 2-10 years with aplastic anemia, due to receive a stem cell transplant. The specimen was PBMCs, collected before TCRalphabeta/CD19-depleted stem cell transplant. V is TRBV20-1 and J is TRBJ2-5; D tentatively fits TRBD1 or TRBD2 (5 bases each). CDR3 sequence (DNA): TGCAGTGCCATGGCGAGGGGCCCCCAAGAGACCCAGTACTTC. Amino acids: CSAMARGPQETQYF.